This record concerns one TCR beta chain sequence. Its antigen is not known. Clones were sequenced by immunoSEQ multiplex PCR, and TCRdb holds only the in-frame ones, with some missing. The repertoire includes roughly 160,000 clones, roughly 94% of them detected once, and about 0.6% sits in the top ten. The data derive from a study of T cell responses to AZD1222 COVID-19 vaccine. Overall study context: Timing groups of about 4 and about 12 weeks for second doses were pooled.

V was trimmed by 3 bases and J by 0 bases, leaving 15 bases between them. This CDR3 is built from 16 residues. Looked up from germline, CDR1 is KGHSH and CDR2 is LQKENI. Study results and caveats: Clonal diversity may have been underestimated in mostly white British donors.

This clonotype was obtained from an adult in good health. The rearrangement joins TRBV18 to TRBJ2-7; D might be TRBD2 (5 bases). The starting material was peripheral blood, obtained on day 0 of AZD1222 vaccination. As DNA, the CDR3 is TGTGCCAGCTCACCGTACGTTGGGAGACCCTCCTACGAGCAGTACTTC. Protein: CASSPYVGRPSYEQYF. The full variable domain, in which reference TRBV18 and TRBJ2-7 provide the parts outside the CDR3, is NAGVMQNPRHLVRRRGQEARLRCSPMKGHSHVYWYRQLPEEGLKFMVYLQKENIIDESGMPKERFSAEFPKEGPSILRIQQVVRGDSAAYFCASSPYVGRPSYEQYFGPGTRLTVT.